Below are 25 T cell receptor beta chains sequenced from a single sample in a study of shared clonotypes between healthy human individuals. Terminally differentiated effector memory CD45RA+ cells were left out of the naive CD8 fraction, which was CD45RO-negative and positively selected for CCR7. Sequenced by immunoSEQ multiplex PCR; TCRdb stores in-frame clones only, minus some. Here the sample spans fewer than 1 million clones, around 96% being singletons. The sample was naive CD8+ T cells sorted from blood. The source of these receptors is a man in his thirties or forties in good health.

V is TRBV5-6 and J is TRBJ2-3; 7 bases match TRBD1. This CDR3 contains 17 residues. J gave up 2 bases and V 0 bases, and 9 bases lay outside the gene matches. Germline V CDR1 and CDR2: SGHDT, YYEEEE. The CDR3 sequence is CASSLEGSTGDTDTQYF. CDR3 DNA: TGTGCCAGCAGCTTGGAGGGCTCCACAGGGGACACAGATACGCAGTATTTT.

The chain carries TRBV6-6 and TRBJ2-7; tentative D call: TRBD2 (6 bases). CDR3 size: 16 residues. V lost 1 base and J 2 bases, leaving 15 bases between the germline ends. Germline assignment: CDR1 MNHNY and CDR2 SVGAGI (reference sequence). The CDR3 region has the DNA TGTGCCAGCAGTTACTATACCGGGACTCGGACCTACGAGCAGTACTTC. Protein: CASSYYTGTRTYEQYF.

The rearrangement uses TRBV5-1 and TRBJ2-7, with 8 positions matching TRBD1. Unmatched junction bases numbered 7, after V lost 0 bases and J lost 5 bases. Germline values: CDR1 SGHRS, CDR2 YFSETQ. This CDR3 is 15 amino acids long. CDR3 loop: CASSLEGQGADEQYF. In DNA, the CDR3 is TGCGCCAGCAGCTTGGAAGGGCAGGGGGCGGACGAGCAGTACTTC.

The chain couples TRBV28 to TRBJ2-7; D possibly corresponds to TRBD1 (5 bases). This CDR3 has 13 amino acids. V was pared by 6 bases and J by 7 bases, with 16 bases between. Germline V gene data show CDR1 as MDHEN and CDR2 as SYDVKM. CDR3 DNA sequence: TGTGCCAGCAGCCCAGGGCTAGTTCTGGAGCAGTACTTC. Amino acids: CASSPGLVLEQYF.

This sequence joins TRBV4-1 and TRBJ2-7; possibly TRBD2 for D (6 bases). Germline V gene sequence: CDR1 MGHRA, CDR2 YSYEKL. Trimming left V 3 bases short and J 0 bases short, with 12 bases between. The CDR3 length is 15 residues. The CDR3 DNA reads as TGCGCCAGCAGCCACGATACGGGACTCTCCTACGAGCAGTACTTC. As protein: CASSHDTGLSYEQYF.

This chain joins TRBV9 and TRBJ2-4; TRBD2 agrees at 8 bases. Germline-derived CDR1 and CDR2 are SGDLS and YYNGEE. This CDR3 is 17 amino acids long. The V gene end was trimmed by 4 bases and the J gene end by 0 bases; junction bases not matched to a gene: 9. CDR3 loop: CASSPREGHVAKNIQYF. The DNA of the CDR3 is TGTGCCAGCAGCCCTCGGGAGGGCCACGTAGCCAAAAACATTCAGTACTTC.

The CDR3 reads CASSTDGELFF. Written as DNA, the CDR3 is TGTGCCAGCAGTACGGACGGGGAGCTGTTTTTT. This chain connects TRBV27 to TRBJ2-2; the D is unclear. Germline CDR1 is MNHEY and CDR2 is SMNVEV (reference sequence). With 5 bases removed from V and 7 bases from J, the gap between germline ends came to 5 bases. The CDR3 length is 11 residues.

In its sample, this clone was seen once. The chain has TRBV7-9 and TRBJ1-4; D is unresolved. Trimming left V 1 base short and J 4 bases short, with 10 bases between. This CDR3 is 15 amino acids long. Germline V gene data show CDR1 as SEHNR and CDR2 as FQNEAQ (reference sequence). The CDR3 protein is CASSLVVGINEKLFF. The DNA for the CDR3 is TGTGCCAGCAGCTTAGTCGTCGGAATTAATGAAAAACTGTTTTTT. Full variable domain (outside the CDR3, taken from reference TRBV7-9 and TRBJ1-4): DTGVSQNPRHKITKRGQNVTFRCDPISEHNRLYWYRQTLGQGPEFLTYFQNEAQLEKSRLLSDRFSAERPKGSFSTLEIQRTEQGDSAMYLCASSLVVGINEKLFFGSGTQLSVL.

V is TRBV7-9 and J is TRBJ2-1; D gene uncertain. The CDR3 spans 12 residues. V was cut by 5 bases and J by 8 bases, with 10 bases left in between. Germline V gene data show CDR1 as SEHNR and CDR2 as FQNEAQ (reference sequence). This chain's CDR3 is CASSRVADEQFF. As DNA, the CDR3 is TGTGCCAGCAGCCGGGTAGCAGATGAGCAGTTCTTC.

V and J are TRBV9 and TRBJ2-1, with 14 bases that match TRBD2. J was trimmed by 4 bases and V by 2 bases; bases with no gene match: 5. Germline values: CDR1 SGDLS, CDR2 YYNGEE. CDR3 size: 17 residues. In DNA form, the CDR3 reads TGTGCCAGCAGCGTTACCGGGACTAGCGGGAGTTACAATGAGCAGTTCTTC. Its protein is CASSVTGTSGSYNEQFF.

V gene TRBV6-1 combines with J gene TRBJ2-7; 12 bases line up with TRBD2. CDR1 MNHNS and CDR2 SASEGT come from the germline V gene. Trimming at V came to 6 bases and at J to 2 bases, leaving 5 bases not matched to a gene. The CDR3 loop spans 15 amino acids. CDR3 in amino acids: CASRMTSGSPYEQYF. The CDR3 DNA sequence: TGTGCCAGCAGGATGACTAGCGGGAGTCCCTACGAGCAGTACTTC.

V and J are TRBV5-1 and TRBJ2-7, with D maybe TRBD2 (6 bases). V lost 4 bases and J lost 2, with 10 bases in between. This CDR3 contains 13 residues. CDR1 is SGHRS and CDR2 is YFSETQ in the germline V gene. The CDR3 here is CASSPASAYEQYF. In DNA form, the CDR3 reads TGCGCCAGCAGCCCAGCTAGCGCCTACGAGCAGTACTTC.

The J gene is TRBJ2-1, the V gene TRBV7-2; possibly TRBD1 for D (5 bases). The V gene lost 1 base and the J gene lost 4 bases, with 17 bases spanning the gap. CDR1 SGHTA and CDR2 FQGNSA come from the germline V gene. CDR3 length: 17 residues. CDR3 protein: CASSLGNAGMEYNEQFF. CDR3 DNA sequence: TGTGCCAGCAGCTTAGGGAACGCAGGGATGGAATACAATGAGCAGTTCTTC.

V is TRBV7-2 and J is TRBJ1-2; D possibly corresponds to TRBD1 (5 bases). Trimming took 6 bases from V and 4 from J, leaving 18 bases between them. Germline V gene data show CDR1 as SGHTA and CDR2 as FQGNSA. This CDR3 comprises 15 residues. The CDR3 DNA sequence: TGTGCCAGCAGACCATCACCAGGGTCTAGCTATGGCTACACCTTC. Amino acid sequence: CASRPSPGSSYGYTF.

The chain uses TRBV5-4 and TRBJ1-5; 12 nucleotides match TRBD1. Losses at the gene ends were 0 bases for V and 5 bases for J; bases not matched to a gene: 12. This CDR3 has 19 amino acids. Germline V lookup: CDR1 SGHNT, CDR2 YYREEE (reference sequence). The CDR3 DNA reads TGTGCCAGCAGCTTGGGACCGGGACAGGGGGCTGAGGGGGATCAGCCCCAGCATTTT. Translation: CASSLGPGQGAEGDQPQHF.

Notes on this clone: Other DNA sequences in the sample encode the same CDR3. V and J are TRBV7-9 and TRBJ2-7; D not certain. Germline V gene sequence: CDR1 SEHNR, CDR2 FQNEAQ (reference sequence). This CDR3 comprises 14 residues. The V end was cut by 3 bases, the J end by 0 bases, with 9 bases between. Here the CDR3 DNA reads TGTGCCAGCAGCTTTTCGGAGAGCTCCTACGAGCAGTACTTC. Amino acid sequence: CASSFSESSYEQYF. Filled out from reference TRBV7-9 and TRBJ2-7, the complete variable domain reads DTGVSQNPRHKITKRGQNVTFRCDPISEHNRLYWYRQTLGQGPEFLTYFQNEAQLEKSRLLSDRFSAERPKGSFSTLEIQRTEQGDSAMYLCASSFSESSYEQYFGPGTRLTVT.

V and J are TRBV9 and TRBJ2-1, with D possibly TRBD2 on 5 matching bases. Germline V gene lookup returns CDR1 SGDLS and CDR2 YYNGEE. The germline V and J ends were trimmed by 3 bases and 8 bases, with 15 bases remaining between them. The CDR3 contains 14 residues. Here the CDR3 reads CASSEDWAGDEQFF. In nucleotides, the CDR3 is TGTGCCAGCAGCGAGGACTGGGCGGGCGATGAGCAGTTCTTC. The variable domain in full, with the rest retrieved from reference TRBV9 and TRBJ2-1, is DSGVTQTPKHLITATGQRVTLRCSPRSGDLSVYWYQQSLDQGLQFLIQYYNGEERAKGNILERFSAQQFPDLHSELNLSSLELGDSALYFCASSEDWAGDEQFFGPGTRLTVL.

V is TRBV7-2 and J is TRBJ2-5; D tentatively reads TRBD1 or TRBD2 (5 bases each). The CDR3 length is 17 residues. V shed 1 base and J shed 1 base, with 16 bases lying between them. The germline V gene encodes CDR1 SGHTA and CDR2 FQGNSA. CDR3 sequence: CASSLEEGPGTQETQYF. In DNA form, the CDR3 reads TGTGCCAGCAGCTTAGAAGAGGGGCCGGGCACCCAAGAGACCCAGTACTTC.

This clone appeared a few times. This chain links TRBV13 with TRBJ1-2; 8 nucleotides line up with TRBD1. Germline CDR1 is PRHDT and CDR2 is FYEKMQ (reference sequence). The CDR3 is 12 residues long. Germline trimming cut 5 bases from V and 8 bases from J; bases unmatched to any gene: 4. This CDR3 is CASSTDRDGYTF. DNA of the CDR3: TGTGCCAGCAGCACGGACAGGGACGGCTACACCTTC.

The chain is built from TRBV5-6 and TRBJ2-7; 8 bases are a match to TRBD2. CDR1 SGHDT and CDR2 YYEEEE come from the germline V gene. Unmatched junction bases numbered 4, after V lost 4 bases and J lost 4 bases. The CDR3 is 13 residues long. CDR3 nucleotide sequence: TGTGCCAGCAGCGTCTTAGCGGGATACGAGCAGTACTTC. Its protein is CASSVLAGYEQYF.

V usage is TRBV15 and J usage is TRBJ2-5; D gene ambiguous. V was pared by 4 bases and J by 1 base, with 10 bases between. The germline CDR1 and CDR2 sequences are LNHNV and YYDKDF (reference sequence). This CDR3 spans 14 amino acids. CDR3: CATSMLVGQETQYF. The CDR3, as DNA: TGTGCCACCAGCATGCTCGTGGGCCAAGAGACCCAGTACTTC.

The rearrangement joins TRBV5-1 to TRBJ2-7; 7 bases line up with TRBD1. Germline V CDR1 and CDR2: SGHRS, YFSETQ. After removal of 1 base from V and 4 bases from J, the junction contained 8 bases not matched to a gene. The CDR3 spans 15 residues. The CDR3: CASSLYTGEYYEQYF. CDR3 coding DNA: TGCGCCAGCAGCTTGTATACAGGGGAATATTACGAGCAGTACTTC.

This clone was seen just once. The chain couples TRBV6-5 to TRBJ1-2, with 7 bases identical to TRBD1. Germline CDR1 is MNHEY and CDR2 is SVGAGI. The CDR3 covers 16 residues. Trimming at V came to 2 bases and at J to 0 bases, leaving 6 bases not matched to a gene. CDR3 loop: CASSYMRGPPNYGYTF. The DNA of the CDR3 is TGTGCCAGCAGTTACATGAGGGGGCCGCCTAACTATGGCTACACCTTC.

V and J are TRBV6-1 and TRBJ2-5; D not certain. The CDR3 consists of 14 residues. V lost 7 bases to trimming and J lost 6 bases, with 18 bases between them. Germline V gives CDR1 MNHNS, CDR2 SASEGT. The DNA of the CDR3 is TGTGCCAGCATTGGCAGAGCCTCCAAGCAGACCCAGTACTTC. Protein: CASIGRASKQTQYF.

The rearrangement uses TRBV7-9 and TRBJ2-7; perhaps D is TRBD1 or TRBD2 (5 bases each). The germline gives CDR1 SEHNR, CDR2 FQNEAQ (reference sequence). V was pared by 6 bases and J by 6 bases, with 15 bases between. The CDR3 has 13 residues. In nucleotides, the CDR3 is TGTGCCAGCAGTGACCTGCTGGGGGTCGAGCAGTACTTC. Translated, it gives CASSDLLGVEQYF.